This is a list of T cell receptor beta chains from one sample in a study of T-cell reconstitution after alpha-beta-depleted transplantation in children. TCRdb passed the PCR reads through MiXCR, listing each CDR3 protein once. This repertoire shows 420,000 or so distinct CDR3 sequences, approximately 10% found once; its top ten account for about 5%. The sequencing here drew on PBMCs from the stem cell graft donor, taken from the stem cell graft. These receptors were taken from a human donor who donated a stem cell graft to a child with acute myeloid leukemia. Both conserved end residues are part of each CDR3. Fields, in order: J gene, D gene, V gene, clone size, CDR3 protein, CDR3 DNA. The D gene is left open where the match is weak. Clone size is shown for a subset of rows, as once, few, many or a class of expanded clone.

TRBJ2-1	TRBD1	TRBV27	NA	CASSWGGQGPNEQFF	TGTGCCAGCAGTTGGGGAGGACAGGGTCCCAATGAGCAGTTCTTC
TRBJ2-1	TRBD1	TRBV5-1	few	CASSRGRGQGFSNEQFF	TGCGCCAGCAGCCGGGGCCGTGGACAGGGATTCTCCAATGAGCAGTTCTTC
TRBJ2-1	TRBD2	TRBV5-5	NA	CASSLTLAGVEQFF	TGTGCCAGCAGCTTGACACTAGCGGGGGTCGAGCAGTTCTTC
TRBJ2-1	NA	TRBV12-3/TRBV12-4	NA	CASSLGGAAGYNEQFF	TGTGCCAGCAGTTTGGGGGGGGCAGCGGGGTACAATGAGCAGTTCTTC
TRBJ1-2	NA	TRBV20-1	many	CSVQQGGHGYTF	TGCAGTGTTCAACAGGGTGGACATGGCTACACCTTC
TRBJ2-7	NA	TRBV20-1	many	CSARGSGTSTYEQYF	TGCAGTGCTAGGGGTTCCGGGACGTCAACCTACGAGCAGTACTTC
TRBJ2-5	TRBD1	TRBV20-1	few	CSARDNTRGRETQYF	TGCAGTGCTAGAGACAACACCAGGGGGCGCGAGACCCAGTACTTC
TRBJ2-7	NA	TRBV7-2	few	CASSSPRLYEQYF	TGTGCCAGCAGCTCGCCCCGGCTCTACGAGCAGTACTTC
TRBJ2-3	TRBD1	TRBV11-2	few	CASRPKDRGLTDTQYF	TGTGCCAGCAGACCTAAGGACAGGGGACTCACAGATACGCAGTATTTT
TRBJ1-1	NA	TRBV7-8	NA	CASSFRGDNTEAFF	TGTGCTAGCAGCTTCCGGGGGGACAACACTGAAGCTTTCTTT
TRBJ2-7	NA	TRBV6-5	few	CASSRPMLEQYF	TGTGCCAGCAGCCGACCAATGCTCGAGCAGTACTTC
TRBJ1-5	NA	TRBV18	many	CASSPRIGNQPQHF	TGTGCCAGCTCTCCTCGTATTGGCAATCAGCCCCAGCATTTT
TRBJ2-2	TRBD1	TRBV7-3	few	CASSRTGENTGELFF	TGTGCCAGCAGCCGGACAGGGGAAAACACCGGGGAGCTGTTTTTT
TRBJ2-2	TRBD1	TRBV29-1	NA	CSVGQGAVGELFF	TGCAGCGTTGGACAGGGGGCGGTCGGGGAGCTGTTTTTT
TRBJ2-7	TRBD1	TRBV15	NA	CATSTNARGQPSYEQYF	TGTGCCACCAGCACGAATGCCAGGGGACAGCCCTCCTACGAGCAGTACTTC
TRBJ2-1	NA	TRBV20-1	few	CSASLGPYNEQFF	TGCAGTGCTAGCCTCGGACCCTACAATGAGCAGTTCTTC
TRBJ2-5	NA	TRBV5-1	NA	CASSLDGLQETQYF	TGCGCCAGCAGCTTGGATGGGTTACAAGAGACCCAGTACTTC
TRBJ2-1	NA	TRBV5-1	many	CASGPTRSSYNEQFF	TGCGCCAGCGGACCAACTCGAAGCTCCTACAATGAGCAGTTCTTC
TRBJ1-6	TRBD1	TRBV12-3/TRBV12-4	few	CASSSTGGRAPLHF	TGTGCCAGCAGTTCCACAGGGGGCAGGGCACCCCTCCACTTT
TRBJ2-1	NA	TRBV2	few	CASRRDVYNEQFF	TGTGCCAGCCGTAGGGACGTCTACAATGAGCAGTTCTTC
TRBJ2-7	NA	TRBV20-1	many	CSARGIGGNLPVYEQYF	TGCAGTGCTAGGGGTATAGGCGGGAACCTCCCCGTTTACGAGCAGTACTTC
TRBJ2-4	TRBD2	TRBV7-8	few	CASSPGLAGGIAKNIQYF	TGTGCCAGCAGCCCCGGACTAGCGGGTGGAATAGCCAAAAACATTCAGTACTTC
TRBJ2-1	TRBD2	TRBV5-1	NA	CATSPGLAGNEQFF	TGCGCCACCAGCCCAGGGCTAGCGGGAAATGAGCAGTTCTTC
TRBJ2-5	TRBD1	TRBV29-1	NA	CSVELTGGESQYF	TGCAGCGTTGAGCTTACAGGGGGAGAGTCCCAGTACTTC
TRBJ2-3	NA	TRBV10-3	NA	CAISQRTGTDTQYF	TGTGCCATCAGTCAGCGGACGGGCACAGATACGCAGTATTTT
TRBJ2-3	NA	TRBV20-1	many	CSARVSTDTQYF	TGCAGCGCCAGGGTTTCCACAGATACGCAGTATTTT
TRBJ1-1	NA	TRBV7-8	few	CASSSHRGTEAFF	TGTGCCAGCAGCTCCCATAGAGGTACTGAAGCTTTCTTT
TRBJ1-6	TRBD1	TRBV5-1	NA	CASSVDRGNSPLHF	TGCGCCAGCAGCGTGGACAGGGGGAATTCACCCCTCCACTTT
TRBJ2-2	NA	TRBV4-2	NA	CASSPRLRDTGELFF	TGTGCCAGCAGCCCCCGGCTCCGCGACACCGGGGAGCTGTTTTTT
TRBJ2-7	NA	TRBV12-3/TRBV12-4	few	CASSFSARRGRAAEQYF	TGTGCCAGCAGTTTTTCCGCACGCAGGGGGAGGGCCGCCGAGCAGTACTTC
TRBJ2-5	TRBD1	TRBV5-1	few	CASSSLDRGETQYF	TGCGCCAGCAGCTCCTTGGACAGGGGGGAGACCCAGTACTTC
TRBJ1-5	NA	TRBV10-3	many	CAISESTRQPQHF	TGTGCCATCAGTGAGTCGACGAGGCAGCCCCAGCATTTT
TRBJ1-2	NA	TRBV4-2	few	CASSQEERLLANYGYTF	TGTGCCAGCAGCCAAGAGGAGCGCTTGCTAGCTAACTATGGCTACACCTTC
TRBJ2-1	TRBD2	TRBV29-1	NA	CSVAGLAGIYNEQFF	TGCAGCGTGGCGGGACTAGCGGGAATATACAATGAGCAGTTCTTC
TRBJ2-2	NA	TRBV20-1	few	CSARSSETPTGELFF	TGCAGTGCTAGAAGTAGCGAGACCCCCACCGGGGAGCTGTTTTTT
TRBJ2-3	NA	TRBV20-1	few	CSAIGGRGITDTQYF	TGCAGTGCTATAGGGGGGCGGGGGATCACAGATACGCAGTATTTT
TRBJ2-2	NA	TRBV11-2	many	CASSSPVRYTGELFF	TGTGCCAGCAGCTCTCCAGTGCGTTATACCGGGGAGCTGTTTTTT
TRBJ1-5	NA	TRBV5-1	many	CASSLDGQSYQPQHF	TGCGCCAGCAGCTTGGATGGACAGTCCTATCAGCCCCAGCATTTT
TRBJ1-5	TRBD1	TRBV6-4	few	CASSDSGQGYSNQPQHF	TGTGCCAGCAGTGACTCGGGACAGGGGTATAGCAATCAGCCCCAGCATTTT
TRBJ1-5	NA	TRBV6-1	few	CASREGTARPQHF	TGTGCCAGCAGAGAAGGGACGGCCCGGCCCCAGCATTTT
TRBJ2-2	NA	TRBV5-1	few	CASSLAGKGTTGELFF	TGCGCCAGCAGCTTGGCAGGGAAGGGAACCACCGGGGAGCTGTTTTTT
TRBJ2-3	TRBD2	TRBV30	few	CAWSGAGLAGADTQYF	TGTGCCTGGAGTGGGGCGGGACTAGCGGGAGCAGATACGCAGTATTTT
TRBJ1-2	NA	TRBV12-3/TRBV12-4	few	CASSLAELYGYTF	TGTGCCAGCAGTTTAGCGGAACTCTATGGCTACACCTTC
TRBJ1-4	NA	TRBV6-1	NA	CASRRDNNEKLFF	TGTGCCAGCAGACGGGACAATAATGAAAAACTGTTTTTT
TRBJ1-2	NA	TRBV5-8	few	CASSLGHRGYGYTF	TGTGCCAGCAGCTTGGGCCACCGCGGCTATGGCTACACCTTC
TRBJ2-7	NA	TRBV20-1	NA	CSATRIGTGEDEQYF	TGCAGTGCTACAAGGATCGGAACAGGGGAGGACGAGCAGTACTTC
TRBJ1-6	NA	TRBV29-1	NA	CSVAEGGTYNSPLHF	TGCAGCGTTGCTGAAGGGGGAACCTATAATTCACCCCTCCACTTT
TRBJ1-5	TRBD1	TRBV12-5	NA	CASGLRLGQGSTQPQHF	TGTGCTAGTGGTTTGAGGTTGGGACAGGGTTCGACGCAGCCCCAGCATTTT
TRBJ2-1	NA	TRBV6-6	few	CASGQPPKLF	TGTGCCAGCGGACAGCCCCCAAAGCTCTTC
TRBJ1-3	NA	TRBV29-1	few	CSVREGPQGTIYF	TGCAGCGTCCGTGAGGGTCCGCAGGGCACCATATATTTT
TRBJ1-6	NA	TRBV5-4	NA	CASSSRQENSPLHF	TGTGCCAGCAGTTCGAGACAGGAGAATTCACCCCTCCACTTT